This T cell receptor (beta chain) was sequenced during a study of Graves' ophthalmopathy and Graves' hyperthyroidism. Study-level results: Blood also held most thyroid clonotypes expanded above 0.001 frequency. The study's model predicted ophthalmopathy progression at 65% to 71% sensitivity and 72% to 85% specificity.

Only newly diagnosed hyperthyroidism patients aged 18 to 65, with under 2 months' duration, were enrolled. Excluded were patients with other autoimmune diseases, uncontrolled infections, pregnancy or lactation. V lost 2 bases to trimming and J lost 1 base, with 14 bases between them. This CDR3 is built from 16 residues. Germline CDR1 reads MNHEY; CDR2 reads SMNVEV (reference sequence). Only a few counts were recorded for this clonotype. Its specificity is not known. RNA served as the template for amplifying TCR beta CDR3 regions. RT-PCR with HTBI primers came first, then second-round multiplex PCR. TCRdb independently ran MiXCR on the multiplex PCR reads; one entry per CDR3 protein. The data hold a few hundred thousand distinct CDR3 sequences, with about 40% observed a single time.

J is TRBJ1-1 and V is TRBV27, with D unclear. Source material: peripheral blood or thyroid tissue (not recorded which). The sequence was collected from an adult man with Graves' hyperthyroidism. CDR3 nucleotides: TGTGCCAGCAGTTTACTGAGTGGGTTGGAGAACACTGAAGCTTTCTTT. Protein product: CASSLLSGLENTEAFF.